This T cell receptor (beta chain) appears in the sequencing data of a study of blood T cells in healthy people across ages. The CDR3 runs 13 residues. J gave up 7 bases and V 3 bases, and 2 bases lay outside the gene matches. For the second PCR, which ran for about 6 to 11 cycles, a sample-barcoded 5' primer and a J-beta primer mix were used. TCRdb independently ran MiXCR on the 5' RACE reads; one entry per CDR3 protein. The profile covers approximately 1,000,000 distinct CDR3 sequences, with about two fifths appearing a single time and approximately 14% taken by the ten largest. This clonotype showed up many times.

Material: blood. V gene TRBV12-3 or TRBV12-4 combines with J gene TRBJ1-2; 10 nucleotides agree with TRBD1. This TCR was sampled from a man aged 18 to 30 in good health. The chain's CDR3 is CASSLTGGRGYTF. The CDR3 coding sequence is TGTGCCAGCAGTTTGACAGGGGGCCGTGGCTACACCTTC.